This is a list of T cell receptor beta chains from one sample in a study of T-cell memory formation after mild COVID-19. TCRdb fed the 5' RACE reads into MiXCR, producing one record per CDR3 protein. The sample consists of 200,000 to 300,000 distinct CDR3 sequences, about a sixth of them appearing once. Sequenced input: PBMCs or a T cell subset sorted from them (not recorded which). These receptors originate from a man younger than 35 who had mild COVID-19 (a few samples of this study predate the infection). Cell type and time point are not known. The CDR3 runs from the conserved cysteine through the conserved F or W. Each record gives: V gene, J gene, D gene, clone size, CDR3 DNA, CDR3 protein. The D gene is left open where the match is weak. Rows give clone size only sometimes, using once, few, many, or a class for an expanded clone.

V gene: TRBV4-3
J gene: TRBJ1-4
D gene: TRBD1
clone size: few
CDR3 DNA: TGCGCCAGCAGCCAACCGGGACAGGGGATTGAAAAACTGTTTTTT
CDR3 protein: CASSQPGQGIEKLFF

V gene: TRBV5-1
J gene: TRBJ2-1
D gene: TRBD2
clone size: .
CDR3 DNA: TGCGCCAGCAGCTTGGGAGGAGCGGGGGGGCTGCAGTTCTTC
CDR3 protein: CASSLGGAGGLQFF

V gene: TRBV7-8
J gene: TRBJ2-1
D gene: .
clone size: .
CDR3 DNA: TGTGCCAGCAGCTTAGGACCAGCTCAAGAGCAGTTCTTC
CDR3 protein: CASSLGPAQEQFF

V gene: TRBV7-8
J gene: TRBJ2-7
D gene: .
clone size: many
CDR3 DNA: TGTGCCAGCAGCCCACGGCTCGCGGCGGAGGCCTACGAGCAGTACTTC
CDR3 protein: CASSPRLAAEAYEQYF

V gene: TRBV7-9
J gene: TRBJ2-7
D gene: .
clone size: .
CDR3 DNA: TGTGCCAGCAGGTCCGACTGGGAGCTCAACTTC
CDR3 protein: CASRSDWELNF

V gene: TRBV10-3
J gene: TRBJ2-7
D gene: TRBD1
clone size: .
CDR3 DNA: TGTGCCTCGAGATATTACAGGGGGCAATCCTACGAGCAGTACTTC
CDR3 protein: CASRYYRGQSYEQYF

V gene: TRBV11-2
J gene: TRBJ2-3
D gene: TRBD2
clone size: many
CDR3 DNA: TGTGCCAGCAGCTTCTCCCAGCGGGGGACCTCAGATACGCAGTATTTT
CDR3 protein: CASSFSQRGTSDTQYF

V gene: TRBV12-3/TRBV12-4
J gene: TRBJ1-1
D gene: .
clone size: few
CDR3 DNA: TGTGCCAGCAGTTTGGAGGTGATGAACACTGAAGCTTTCTTT
CDR3 protein: CASSLEVMNTEAFF

V gene: TRBV19
J gene: TRBJ1-4
D gene: .
clone size: .
CDR3 DNA: TGTGCCAGTAGTATAGATGCCGGGACTAATGAAAAACTGTTTTTT
CDR3 protein: CASSIDAGTNEKLFF

V gene: TRBV29-1
J gene: TRBJ1-2
D gene: .
clone size: .
CDR3 DNA: TGCAGCGTTTTAGGATCTTATAACTATGGCTACACCTTC
CDR3 protein: CSVLGSYNYGYTF

V gene: TRBV6-1
J gene: TRBJ2-5
D gene: .
clone size: .
CDR3 DNA: TGTGCCAGTATGGGTTTCCCCCACCAGCGGACCCAGTACTTC
CDR3 protein: CASMGFPHQRTQYF

V gene: TRBV4-3
J gene: TRBJ2-7
D gene: TRBD2
clone size: .
CDR3 DNA: TGCGCCAGCAGCCAAGATTATCCTAGCGGAACCTACGAGCAGTACTTC
CDR3 protein: CASSQDYPSGTYEQYF

V gene: TRBV6-2/TRBV6-3
J gene: TRBJ2-4
D gene: TRBD1
clone size: few
CDR3 DNA: TGTGCCAGCAACGAGGGACAGCAAAACATTCAGTACTTC
CDR3 protein: CASNEGQQNIQYF

V gene: TRBV7-6
J gene: TRBJ2-1
D gene: TRBD2
clone size: .
CDR3 DNA: TGTGCCAGCAGCTTAAGCGGGAGCTTGTACAATGAGCAGTTCTTC
CDR3 protein: CASSLSGSLYNEQFF

V gene: TRBV20-1
J gene: TRBJ2-7
D gene: .
clone size: many
CDR3 DNA: TGCAGTGCTAGAGCCGACAGCCTCTCCAGCGGGCAGTACTTC
CDR3 protein: CSARADSLSSGQYF

V gene: TRBV6-2/TRBV6-3
J gene: TRBJ2-7
D gene: .
clone size: .
CDR3 DNA: TGTGCCAGCAGTTACTCTGGTGCCTACGAGCAGTACTTC
CDR3 protein: CASSYSGAYEQYF

V gene: TRBV9
J gene: TRBJ1-6
D gene: TRBD1
clone size: .
CDR3 DNA: TGTGCCAGCAGCGCCAGGGACAGGGCTAATTCACCCCTCCACTTT
CDR3 protein: CASSARDRANSPLHF

V gene: TRBV24-1
J gene: TRBJ2-3
D gene: .
clone size: .
CDR3 DNA: TGTGCCACCAGTGATCTCACACCTGTTGGGCAGGGATTTGGTACGCAGTATTTT
CDR3 protein: CATSDLTPVGQGFGTQYF

V gene: TRBV11-1
J gene: TRBJ2-5
D gene: TRBD1
clone size: many
CDR3 DNA: TGTGCCAGCAGCCATGGGACAGAAGAGACCCAGTACTTC
CDR3 protein: CASSHGTEETQYF

V gene: TRBV7-8
J gene: TRBJ2-3
D gene: TRBD2
clone size: .
CDR3 DNA: TGTGCCAGCAGCCCCCGCGGGGGGCCGACAGATACGCAGTATTTT
CDR3 protein: CASSPRGGPTDTQYF

V gene: TRBV20-1
J gene: TRBJ2-3
D gene: TRBD2
clone size: .
CDR3 DNA: TGCAGTGCTCGCGGGAGCGGGGGGTATAGCACAGATACGCAGTATTTT
CDR3 protein: CSARGSGGYSTDTQYF

V gene: TRBV6-1
J gene: TRBJ1-6
D gene: TRBD1
clone size: few
CDR3 DNA: TGTGCCGGCAGACAGGGATGGAATTCACCCCTCCACTTT
CDR3 protein: CAGRQGWNSPLHF

V gene: TRBV4-1
J gene: TRBJ2-6
D gene: .
clone size: few
CDR3 DNA: TGCGCCAGCAGCCAAGTCAGCCCGATCTCTGGGGCCAACGTCCTGACTTTC
CDR3 protein: CASSQVSPISGANVLTF

V gene: TRBV24-1
J gene: TRBJ2-3
D gene: .
clone size: many
CDR3 DNA: TGTGCCACCAGTGATTCCGGGACTTACGACACAGATACGCAGTATTTT
CDR3 protein: CATSDSGTYDTDTQYF

V gene: TRBV11-2
J gene: TRBJ2-3
D gene: TRBD1
clone size: .
CDR3 DNA: TGTGCCAGCAGCAAGACAGGGGATGGGGCAGATACGCAGTATTTT
CDR3 protein: CASSKTGDGADTQYF

V gene: TRBV7-2
J gene: TRBJ2-5
D gene: .
clone size: few
CDR3 DNA: TGTGCCAGCAGCTCGGGACTTCCTTCCGAGACCCAGTACTTC
CDR3 protein: CASSSGLPSETQYF

V gene: TRBV4-2
J gene: TRBJ2-1
D gene: .
clone size: many
CDR3 DNA: TGTGCCAGCAGCCCGCGGACAGTAGTACTCTACAATGAGCAGTTCTTC
CDR3 protein: CASSPRTVVLYNEQFF

V gene: TRBV3-1
J gene: TRBJ2-1
D gene: TRBD1
clone size: .
CDR3 DNA: TGTGCCAGCAGCCAAGGAGTCCCAGGGGGCGATCAGTTCTTC
CDR3 protein: CASSQGVPGGDQFF

V gene: TRBV4-3
J gene: TRBJ2-1
D gene: .
clone size: .
CDR3 DNA: TGCGCCAGCAGCCAAGATACCCCGTACGGCGGGGCCTACAATGAGCAGTTCTTC
CDR3 protein: CASSQDTPYGGAYNEQFF

V gene: TRBV7-8
J gene: TRBJ1-1
D gene: .
clone size: few
CDR3 DNA: TGTGCCAGCAGCGTAGGGGTCGCGGGGGCTTTCTTT
CDR3 protein: CASSVGVAGAFF

V gene: TRBV12-3/TRBV12-4
J gene: TRBJ2-3
D gene: .
clone size: .
CDR3 DNA: TGTGCCAGCAGTTTTCACAGGGCCACAGATACGCAGTATTTT
CDR3 protein: CASSFHRATDTQYF

V gene: TRBV9
J gene: TRBJ1-3
D gene: .
clone size: .
CDR3 DNA: TGTGCCAGCAGCGATACTACCGGGTCCCGCTCTGGAAACACCATATATTTT
CDR3 protein: CASSDTTGSRSGNTIYF

V gene: TRBV7-9
J gene: TRBJ2-3
D gene: .
clone size: many
CDR3 DNA: TGTGCCAGCAGCCCACGCCAAAGCACAGATACGCAGTATTTT
CDR3 protein: CASSPRQSTDTQYF

V gene: TRBV7-9
J gene: TRBJ1-5
D gene: TRBD1
clone size: .
CDR3 DNA: TGTGCCAGCAGCTTATCCCAGGGGGCTCAGCCCCAGCATTTT
CDR3 protein: CASSLSQGAQPQHF

V gene: TRBV12-5
J gene: TRBJ2-1
D gene: .
clone size: .
CDR3 DNA: TGTGCTAGTGGTTTGGTTGCGAATGAGCAGTTCTTC
CDR3 protein: CASGLVANEQFF

V gene: TRBV25-1
J gene: TRBJ2-3
D gene: TRBD1
clone size: many
CDR3 DNA: TGTGCCAGCAGTAAAACCCGGGACAGGGTCACAGATACGCAGTATTTT
CDR3 protein: CASSKTRDRVTDTQYF

V gene: TRBV15
J gene: TRBJ2-1
D gene: .
clone size: .
CDR3 DNA: TGTGCCACCAGCACCGATTATGAGCAGTTCTTC
CDR3 protein: CATSTDYEQFF

V gene: TRBV2
J gene: TRBJ1-1
D gene: TRBD1
clone size: few
CDR3 DNA: TGTGCCAGCGACCGGGACAGGGGGCGAGGAGCTTTCTTT
CDR3 protein: CASDRDRGRGAFF

V gene: TRBV7-9
J gene: TRBJ2-7
D gene: .
clone size: few
CDR3 DNA: TGTGCCAGCCTGTCGGGGCAGGGGAGGACTCCGTACTTC
CDR3 protein: CASLSGQGRTPYF

V gene: TRBV29-1
J gene: TRBJ2-5
D gene: TRBD1
clone size: many
CDR3 DNA: TGCAGCGTTGATGGACAGGGAGAGACCCAGTACTTC
CDR3 protein: CSVDGQGETQYF

V gene: TRBV20-1
J gene: TRBJ1-5
D gene: TRBD1
clone size: few
CDR3 DNA: TGCAGTGCTGCCCAGACAGGGGGAAGCAATCAGCCCCAGCATTTT
CDR3 protein: CSAAQTGGSNQPQHF

V gene: TRBV6-2/TRBV6-3
J gene: TRBJ1-5
D gene: .
clone size: many
CDR3 DNA: TGTGCCAGCGGGTGGGGGGAGCCCCAGCATTTT
CDR3 protein: CASGWGEPQHF

V gene: TRBV11-2
J gene: TRBJ2-3
D gene: .
clone size: .
CDR3 DNA: TGTGCCAGCAGCTTCGTACCTGAAAGCACAGATACGCAGTATTTT
CDR3 protein: CASSFVPESTDTQYF

V gene: TRBV28
J gene: TRBJ2-5
D gene: .
clone size: few
CDR3 DNA: TGTGCCAGCAGTTCATCCCCGTGGGAGACCCAGTACTTC
CDR3 protein: CASSSSPWETQYF

V gene: TRBV6-2/TRBV6-3
J gene: TRBJ2-1
D gene: .
clone size: .
CDR3 DNA: TGTGCCAGCAGTTACGCCGTCCATGAGCAGTTCTTC
CDR3 protein: CASSYAVHEQFF

V gene: TRBV7-9
J gene: TRBJ2-3
D gene: .
clone size: few
CDR3 DNA: TGTGCCAGCAGCTTAGCGGTGGGGACCTCCCGGGAGTATTTT
CDR3 protein: CASSLAVGTSREYF

V gene: TRBV9
J gene: TRBJ2-7
D gene: TRBD1
clone size: .
CDR3 DNA: TGTGCCAGCAGCCACCACAGGGGGCTAGGTGGCGAGCAGTACTTC
CDR3 protein: CASSHHRGLGGEQYF

V gene: TRBV11-2
J gene: TRBJ2-5
D gene: TRBD2
clone size: few
CDR3 DNA: TGTGCCAGCAGTGTTAGCGGGGGGTTAGAGACCCAGTACTTC
CDR3 protein: CASSVSGGLETQYF

V gene: TRBV6-5
J gene: TRBJ2-1
D gene: .
clone size: few
CDR3 DNA: TGTGCCAGCGAGCGGTTAGGGTACAATGAGCAGTTCTTC
CDR3 protein: CASERLGYNEQFF

V gene: TRBV29-1
J gene: TRBJ1-1
D gene: .
clone size: few
CDR3 DNA: TGCAGCGTTGTCGGAGAACAGGGTGTTACTGAAGCTTTCTTT
CDR3 protein: CSVVGEQGVTEAFF

V gene: TRBV6-2/TRBV6-3
J gene: TRBJ2-7
D gene: .
clone size: .
CDR3 DNA: TGTGCCAGCGGAAGGACCGGCAGCTCCTACGAGCAGTACTTC
CDR3 protein: CASGRTGSSYEQYF

V gene: TRBV5-4
J gene: TRBJ2-1
D gene: .
clone size: few
CDR3 DNA: TGTGCCAGCAGCTTGGATCCAGGGTGGGAGTCCAATGAGCAGTTCTTC
CDR3 protein: CASSLDPGWESNEQFF

V gene: TRBV5-1
J gene: TRBJ2-3
D gene: .
clone size: few
CDR3 DNA: TGCGCCAGCACATCAACGGGAACAGATACGCAGTATTTT
CDR3 protein: CASTSTGTDTQYF

V gene: TRBV7-2
J gene: TRBJ2-4
D gene: .
clone size: few
CDR3 DNA: TGTGCCAGCAGTCCTATTTGGGACCGACAAAACATTCAGTACTTC
CDR3 protein: CASSPIWDRQNIQYF

V gene: TRBV20-1
J gene: TRBJ2-3
D gene: TRBD2
clone size: .
CDR3 DNA: TGCGGCGGGACTAGCACTACAGATACGCAGTATTTT
CDR3 protein: CGGTSTTDTQYF

V gene: TRBV5-1
J gene: TRBJ2-5
D gene: .
clone size: .
CDR3 DNA: TGCGCCAGCAGCTTTAATCAGGGGGAGACCCAGTACTTC
CDR3 protein: CASSFNQGETQYF

V gene: TRBV7-2
J gene: TRBJ2-3
D gene: TRBD2
clone size: many
CDR3 DNA: TGTGCCAGCAGCTTAGGAGCTGTGCGGGGGGGCCCTTGGTGGACAGATACGCAGTATTTT
CDR3 protein: CASSLGAVRGGPWWTDTQYF